The 29 T cell receptor beta chains presented below share a single source sample, sequenced in a study of T cell responses to AZD1222 COVID-19 vaccine. Sequenced by immunoSEQ multiplex PCR; TCRdb stores in-frame clones only, minus some. The table shows about 140,000 clones, with approximately 90% occurring only once. The input for sequencing was peripheral blood, taken 28 days after the second AZD1222 dose. These receptors all come from an adult who received the AZD1222 COVID-19 vaccine.

This chain connects TRBV7-9 to TRBJ2-1; tentatively, D is TRBD1 (5 bases). This CDR3 spans 17 amino acids. The V end lost 5 bases, the J end lost 0 bases, and 17 bases lay between the germline ends. Germline V CDR1 and CDR2: SEHNR, FQNEAQ (reference sequence). In nucleotides, the CDR3 is TGTGCCAGCAGCCGAGACAGCGAGCCAAGCTCCTACAATGAGCAGTTCTTC. It yields the protein CASSRDSEPSSYNEQFF.

This clone was seen only once. The chain is built from TRBV6-5 and TRBJ2-7, with TRBD1 as a possible D gene (5 bases). CDR1 MNHEY and CDR2 SVGAGI come from the germline V gene. V gave up 7 bases and J gave up 6 bases, with 22 bases separating them. The CDR3 is 15 residues long. This CDR3 reads CASIPFRTHKGEQYF. CDR3 DNA sequence: TGTGCCAGCATTCCATTCCGGACACACAAGGGCGAGCAGTACTTC.

The chain links TRBV5-4 to TRBJ1-6, with 7 bases fitting TRBD1. The CDR3 is made up of 15 amino acids. V trimming: 4 bases; J trimming: 5 bases; junction bases outside the gene matches: 6. Germline V lookup: CDR1 SGHNT, CDR2 YYREEE (reference sequence). In DNA form, the CDR3 reads TGTGCCAGCAGCCTCCGACAGGGTAATAATTCACCCCTCCACTTT. This codes for CASSLRQGNNSPLHF.

This chain links TRBV10-3 with TRBJ1-1; D not certain. This CDR3 has 13 amino acids. The germline gives CDR1 ENHRY, CDR2 SYGVKD. Trimming stripped 5 bases from V and 0 bases from J, with 7 bases between. CDR3 region: CAISPGLNTEAFF. CDR3 in DNA: TGTGCCATCAGTCCAGGACTGAACACTGAAGCTTTCTTT.

This chain links TRBV10-3 with TRBJ2-3; 9 bases fit TRBD2. With 4 bases clipped from V and 3 bases from J, the junction kept 5 bases outside the gene matches. CDR3 length: 15 residues. Germline V gene lookup returns CDR1 ENHRY and CDR2 SYGVKD. The CDR3: CAISGNSGGTDTQYF. Here the CDR3 DNA reads TGTGCCATCAGTGGAAATAGCGGGGGAACAGATACGCAGTATTTT.

The chain recombines TRBV9 with TRBJ1-1; D ambiguous. CDR3 length: 15 amino acids. Trimming pared 0 bases from V and 3 bases from J, leaving 12 bases between. Germline V CDR1 and CDR2: SGDLS, YYNGEE. The CDR3 region is CASSVGEGWDTEAFF. In DNA, the CDR3 is TGTGCCAGCAGCGTAGGAGAAGGGTGGGACACTGAAGCTTTCTTT.

V is TRBV7-9 and J is TRBJ2-1; 15 nucleotides agree with TRBD2. Germline CDR1 and CDR2: SEHNR and FQNEAQ (reference sequence). This CDR3 is built from 16 residues. V trimming: 0 bases; J trimming: 10 bases; junction bases outside the gene matches: 4. CDR3 coding DNA: TGTGCCAGCAGCTTAGCGCCGGGACTAGCGGGAGGAGAGCAGTTCTTC. Translating gives CASSLAPGLAGGEQFF.

The chain is built from TRBV7-7 and TRBJ2-5; 7 bases map to TRBD1. The V gene end was trimmed by 4 bases and the J gene end by 7 bases; junction bases not matched to a gene: 6. The length of the CDR3 is 13 residues. Looked up from germline, CDR1 is SSHAT and CDR2 is FNYEAQ (reference sequence). The CDR3 coding sequence is TGTGCCAGCAGCTCAGACAGGGACGGGACCCAGTACTTC. Encoded protein: CASSSDRDGTQYF.

V and J are TRBV7-6 and TRBJ2-2; D is undetermined. Germline V gene sequence: CDR1 SGHVS, CDR2 FNYEAQ. V lost 4 bases, J lost 7 bases, and 19 bases lay in between. The CDR3 runs 16 residues. The CDR3 here is CASSYELTLAGGELFF. CDR3 coding DNA: TGTGCCAGCAGCTACGAGCTGACACTGGCTGGCGGGGAGCTGTTTTTT.

The chain employs TRBV29-1 and TRBJ1-2; 7 bases match TRBD1. Germline V lookup: CDR1 SQVTM, CDR2 ANQGSEA. J lost 12 bases, V lost 3 bases, and 7 bases had no gene match. The length of the CDR3 is 11 residues. The DNA of the CDR3 is TGCAGCGTTGAGACAGGGATGGTCGACACCTTC. It encodes CSVETGMVDTF. Supplemented by reference TRBV29-1 and TRBJ1-2, the full variable domain reads SAVISQKPSRDICQRGTSLTIQCQVDSQVTMMFWYRQQPGQSLTLIATANQGSEATYESGFVIDKFPISRPNLTFSTLTVSNMSPEDSSIYLCSVETGMVDTFGSGTRLTVV.

This chain connects TRBV9 to TRBJ1-3, with D possibly TRBD1 on 5 matching bases. The CDR3 runs to 16 residues. The germline V and J ends were trimmed by 0 bases and 1 base, with 11 bases remaining between them. In germline, CDR1 is SGDLS, CDR2 YYNGEE. This CDR3 reads CASSVAGGVSGNTIYF. As DNA, the CDR3 is TGTGCCAGCAGCGTAGCAGGAGGGGTTTCTGGAAACACCATATATTTT.

This rearrangement joins TRBV5-6 to TRBJ2-7, with 7 bases matching TRBD1. This CDR3 has 13 amino acids. Germline V lookup: CDR1 SGHDT, CDR2 YYEEEE. Losses at the gene ends were 4 bases for V and 1 base for J; bases not matched to a gene: 2. The CDR3 loop reads CASSPRGSYEQYF. CDR3 DNA sequence: TGTGCCAGCAGCCCCAGGGGGTCCTACGAGCAGTACTTC.

The chain couples TRBV3-1 (or the pseudogene TRBV3-2) to TRBJ1-2; the D is unclear. Trimming pared 0 bases from V and 4 bases from J, leaving 9 bases between. CDR1 and CDR2 from the germline V gene are LGHDT and YNNKEL (reference sequence). There are 14 residues in the CDR3. CDR3 bases: TGTGCCAGCAGCCAAGAGGGCCGACCCTATGGCTACACCTTC. Translation: CASSQEGRPYGYTF.

This rearrangement joins TRBV5-1 to TRBJ1-2, with 8 bases matching TRBD1. J was trimmed by 4 bases and V by 5 bases; bases with no gene match: 4. The CDR3 is 13 residues long. The V gene's germline CDR1 is SGHRS and CDR2 YFSETQ. Here the CDR3 DNA reads TGCGCCAGCAGTTTTACAGGGGGCTATGGCTACACCTTC. Amino acid sequence: CASSFTGGYGYTF.

CDR3 nucleotides: TGTGCCAGTAGCCCTACAGTAGACAATCAGCCCCAGCATTTT. As protein: CASSPTVDNQPQHF. The chain has TRBV19 and TRBJ1-5; D unresolved. The CDR3 consists of 14 residues. CDR1 is LNHDA, CDR2 SQIVND, per germline (reference sequence). The V end was cut by 6 bases, the J end by 3 bases, with 12 bases between.

The CDR3 is CAISESLPPRGYTF. CDR3 sequence (DNA): TGTGCCATCAGTGAGTCGTTGCCTCCCCGTGGCTACACCTTC. The chain is built from TRBV10-3 and TRBJ1-2; D uncertain. Germline lookup yields CDR1 ENHRY and CDR2 SYGVKD. V gave up 0 bases and J gave up 7 bases, with 12 bases separating them. CDR3 length: 14 residues.

The gene calls are TRBV29-1 and TRBJ1-1, with 8 bases that match TRBD1. V shed 3 bases and J 5 bases; nucleotides not matched to a gene: 8. Looked up from germline, CDR1 is SQVTM and CDR2 is ANQGSEA. CDR3 size: 14 residues. CDR3: CSVDDWTGPTEAFF. The CDR3 DNA reads TGCAGCGTTGACGATTGGACAGGGCCTACTGAAGCTTTCTTT.

CDR3 amino acids: CASKQSWDRDHEQYF. The DNA for the CDR3 is TGTGCCAGTAAACAATCTTGGGACAGGGACCACGAGCAGTACTTC. V and J are TRBV19 and TRBJ2-7; 9 bases line up with TRBD1. Germline V lookup: CDR1 LNHDA, CDR2 SQIVND (reference sequence). V was clipped by 7 bases and J by 5 bases; unmatched bases: 12. The CDR3 spans 15 residues.

The chain employs TRBV6-4 and TRBJ1-5, with unresolved D. V shed 4 bases and J shed 3 bases, with 7 bases lying between them. The CDR3 has 13 residues. Per germline, CDR1 MRHNA and CDR2 SNTAGT. The CDR3 nucleotides are TGTGCCAGCAGTGGGGAAGCCAATCAGCCCCAGCATTTT. It codes for CASSGEANQPQHF.

This clone appeared once. The chain joins TRBV11-2 to TRBJ1-2; D might be TRBD1 (5 bases). In germline, CDR1 is SGHAT, CDR2 FQNNGV. V was cut by 5 bases and J by 6 bases, with 16 bases left in between. This CDR3 has 14 residues. In nucleotides, the CDR3 is TGTGCCAGCAGCCCATTGTCGATGGGGCATGGCTACACCTTC. It codes for CASSPLSMGHGYTF.

This chain connects TRBV5-1 to TRBJ2-3; 9 bases align to TRBD2. The germline V gene has CDR1 SGHRS and CDR2 YFSETQ. The CDR3 consists of 16 residues. V was pared by 4 bases and J by 4 bases, with 10 bases of the junction left unmatched. CDR3 in amino acids: CASSPQRGGGADTQYF. CDR3 in DNA: TGCGCCAGCAGCCCCCAACGGGGCGGGGGGGCAGATACGCAGTATTTT.

The genes are TRBV5-1 and TRBJ2-1; D might be TRBD2 (5 bases). The CDR3 sequence is 15 residues long. Trimming removed 4 bases from V and 2 bases from J, with 13 bases in between. Germline V gene lookup returns CDR1 SGHRS and CDR2 YFSETQ. The CDR3 sequence: CASSPHGVPYNEQFF. The DNA for the CDR3 is TGCGCCAGCAGCCCCCACGGGGTGCCCTACAATGAGCAGTTCTTC.

The chain couples TRBV20-1 to TRBJ1-5, with no clear D. The CDR3 loop spans 14 amino acids. V lost 3 bases and J 0 bases, leaving 9 bases between the germline ends. The germline CDR1 and CDR2 sequences are DFQATT and SNEGSKA (reference sequence). The CDR3 bases are TGCAGTGCTAGTAAAGGAGATAGCAATCAGCCCCAGCATTTT. Its translation is CSASKGDSNQPQHF.

This chain uses TRBV10-3 with TRBJ1-5; D ambiguous. The V and J ends lost 6 bases and 9 bases respectively, with 15 bases between them. Germline loops: CDR1 ENHRY, CDR2 SYGVKD. This CDR3 contains 13 residues. The CDR3 spells CAIRRDTGLPQHF. CDR3 bases: TGTGCCATCAGAAGGGATACCGGATTGCCCCAGCATTTT.

The chain joins TRBV4-3 to TRBJ1-1; tentative D call: TRBD1 (5 bases). Germline values: CDR1 LGHNA, CDR2 YSLEER. Trimming removed 5 bases from V and 5 bases from J, with 15 bases in between. This CDR3 comprises 14 residues. This CDR3 reads CASSLDSWGTEAFF. CDR3 coding DNA: TGCGCCAGCAGCTTAGACTCCTGGGGGACTGAAGCTTTCTTT.

The chain joins TRBV7-2 to TRBJ1-1, with TRBD1 matching 10 bases. J was trimmed by 3 bases and V by 4 bases; bases with no gene match: 5. The length of the CDR3 is 15 residues. Germline CDR1 is SGHTA and CDR2 is FQGNSA. This CDR3 is CASSWRQGADTEAFF. The CDR3, as DNA: TGTGCCAGCAGCTGGCGACAGGGGGCGGACACTGAAGCTTTCTTT.

V is TRBV19 and J is TRBJ1-6; D ambiguous. V lost 0 bases and J 9 bases, leaving 9 bases between the germline ends. This CDR3 has 14 amino acids. Germline assignment: CDR1 LNHDA and CDR2 SQIVND (reference sequence). This CDR3 is CASSIDRSVSPLHF. CDR3 nucleotides: TGTGCCAGTAGTATAGACAGATCAGTTTCACCCCTCCACTTT.

The rearrangement joins TRBV10-3 to TRBJ2-3, with TRBD2 matching over 9 bases. CDR3 length: 16 amino acids. V lost 2 bases and J lost 2; bases outside the gene matches: 5. The germline CDR1 and CDR2 sequences are ENHRY and SYGVKD. CDR3 loop: CAISEGAGGPTDTQYF. CDR3 bases: TGTGCCATCAGTGAGGGAGCGGGGGGACCCACAGATACGCAGTATTTT.

V is TRBV7-9 and J is TRBJ2-7; 7 bases fit TRBD1. The ends lost 5 bases at V and 1 base at J; junction bases unmatched: 8. CDR1 is SEHNR and CDR2 is FQNEAQ in the germline V gene (reference sequence). The CDR3 loop spans 15 amino acids. The CDR3 sequence is CASSGTDRPSYEQYF. CDR3 bases: TGTGCCAGCAGCGGAACGGACAGGCCTTCCTACGAGCAGTACTTC. Full variable domain (rest looked up from reference TRBV7-9 and TRBJ2-7): DTGVSQNPRHKITKRGQNVTFRCDPISEHNRLYWYRQTLGQGPEFLTYFQNEAQLEKSRLLSDRFSAERPKGSFSTLEIQRTEQGDSAMYLCASSGTDRPSYEQYFGPGTRLTVT.